The clone carrying this T cell receptor beta chain showed up just a few times. As yet, its antigen is unknown. The data derive from a study of human T cells and chemical hapten exposure. Notes on the study in general: It was expanded TCRs that formed significantly more large CDR3 similarity clusters than controls did.

The length of the CDR3 is 14 residues. Germline V gives CDR1 SGDLS, CDR2 YYNGEE. The ends were cut back, 3 bases at V and 1 base at J, with 5 bases in the middle. A single record per CDR3 protein comes from TCRdb applying MiXCR to the RACE reads. This table holds 35,000 or so distinct CDR3 sequences, about 6.3% found once. Time point reported: patch test 1, 2 weeks after DPC sensitization. The treatment denotes: therapeutic diphenylcyclopropenone sensitization with weekly scalp DPC. The template was total RNA from unfractionated whole blood. Ahead of applying each patch test, blood was sampled. The sequence was collected from a young woman with alopecia areata. Some clones in this sample may be carry-over from other donors' samples. The sequencing here drew on whole blood, taken in connection with sensitization to the hapten diphenylcyclopropenone (DPC). The chain uses TRBV9 and TRBJ2-6; D is undetermined. In nucleotides, the CDR3 is TGTGCCAGCAGCGAAGGGTCTGGGGCCAACGTCCTGACTTTC. Its translation is CASSEGSGANVLTF.